The 3 T cell receptor beta chains listed next were all sequenced from one sample in a study of blood T cell repertoires in COVID-19. Measured with immunoSEQ multiplex PCR; TCRdb has only the in-frame clones, and not every one. The table lists roughly 280,000 clones, approximately 86% of them singletons. Sequencing was performed on peripheral blood. All receptors come from an older woman with COVID-19, enrolled during active disease.

A note on this clone: The sample carries other DNA sequences with the same CDR3. V usage is TRBV5-1 and J usage is TRBJ2-2; D gene unclear. Trimming removed 0 bases from V and 1 base from J, with 7 bases in between. The CDR3 contains 15 residues. Per the germline V gene, CDR1 is SGHRS and CDR2 is YFSETQ. The CDR3: CASSLGGRNTGELFF. The DNA of the CDR3 is TGCGCCAGCAGCTTGGGAGGCAGGAACACCGGGGAGCTGTTTTTT.

V usage is TRBV7-2 and J usage is TRBJ2-7; tentatively, D is TRBD2 (6 bases). The germline CDR1 and CDR2 sequences are SGHTA and FQGNSA. V shed 0 bases and J shed 2 bases, with 8 bases lying between them. The CDR3 runs to 14 residues. The DNA for the CDR3 is TGTGCCAGCAGCTTAGCATCGGGGGCCTACGAGCAGTACTTC. Translation: CASSLASGAYEQYF.

The CDR3 here is CASNRAGGTYEQYF. The CDR3 DNA is TGTGCCAGCAATAGAGCGGGAGGGACCTACGAGCAGTACTTC. The chain employs TRBV28 and TRBJ2-7; 10 bases agree with TRBD2. The germline V gene has CDR1 MDHEN and CDR2 SYDVKM. J was trimmed by 2 bases and V by 7 bases; bases with no gene match: 5. The CDR3 runs 14 residues.